This paragraph reports one T cell receptor (beta chain). Its cognate antigen is unknown. The V gene's germline CDR1 is LNHNV and CDR2 YYDKDF (reference sequence). Trimming pared 0 bases from V and 1 base from J, leaving 9 bases between. The CDR3 runs 15 residues. This record comes from a study of graft-versus-host responses after intestinal transplantation. Study-wide context: All of the recipients had induction that used anti-thymocyte globulin, then tacrolimus and steroids for around three years.

Profiled with immunoSEQ multiplex PCR; TCRdb holds only in-frame clones, not every one. The sample carries under 90,000 clones, about 90% recorded once. This material consisted of unstimulated CD8+ T cells sorted from spleen or lymph node cells, taken before transplant. This rearrangement joins TRBV15 to TRBJ1-1, with D unresolved. The sequence came from a human donor who was the organ donor for an intestinal transplant. This chain's CDR3 is CATSREGDGNTEAFF. CDR3 in DNA: TGTGCCACCAGCAGAGAGGGAGACGGGAACACTGAAGCTTTCTTT.